This T cell receptor (beta chain) was identified in a study of OX40 agonist ivuxolimab in advanced cancers. Deletions cut 8 bases from V and 3 bases from J, with 11 bases between. In germline, CDR1 is MNHEY, CDR2 SVGAGI. CDR3 size: 12 residues. Data came from immunoSEQ multiplex PCR; TCRdb stores just in-frame clones and leaves some out. The sample consists of 40,000 to 55,000 clones, roughly 88% of them appearing once. The sequencing used CD4+ or CD8+ T cells sorted from blood, collected in a trial of the OX40 agonist ivuxolimab. The clonotype comes from an adult with an advanced solid tumor such as melanoma, head and neck, liver or kidney cancer. The V and J genes are TRBV6-5 and TRBJ2-7; D remains unclear. The CDR3 sequence is CASSSVGYEQYF. The CDR3, as DNA: TGTGCCAGCTCTTCTGTAGGCTACGAGCAGTACTTC.